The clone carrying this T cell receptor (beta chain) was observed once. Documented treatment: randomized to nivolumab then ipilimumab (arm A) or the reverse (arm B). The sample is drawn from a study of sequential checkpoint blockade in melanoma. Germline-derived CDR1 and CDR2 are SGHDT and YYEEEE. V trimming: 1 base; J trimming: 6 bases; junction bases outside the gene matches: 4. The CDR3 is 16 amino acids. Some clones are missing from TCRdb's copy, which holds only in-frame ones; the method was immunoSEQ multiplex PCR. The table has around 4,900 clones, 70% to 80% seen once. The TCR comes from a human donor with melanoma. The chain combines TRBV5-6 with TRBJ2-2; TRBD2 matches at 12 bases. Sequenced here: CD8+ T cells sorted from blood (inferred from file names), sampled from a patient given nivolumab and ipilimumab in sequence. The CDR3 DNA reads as TGTGCCAGCAGCTTGTGGCTAGCGGGGGGGCCCGGGGAGCTGTTTTTT. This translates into CASSLWLAGGPGELFF.